This entry is about one T cell receptor beta chain. MiXCR was run by TCRdb on the PCR reads, yielding one entry per CDR3 protein. The table shows tens of thousands of distinct CDR3 sequences, with 51% occurring only once. This entry belongs to a study of vaccination and CD4 T cells after COVID-19. For the study at large: With under ten mild cases and one severe, convalescent patients were SARS-CoV-2 positive by nasal swab PCR. Once diagnosed, patients had post-COVID samples drawn a median roughly 100 days later (range 35 to 161).

This CDR3 has 14 amino acids. Trimming took 3 bases from V and 3 from J; bases not matched to a gene: 2. Germline-derived CDR1 and CDR2 are SGHRS and YFSETQ. The V and J genes are TRBV5-1 and TRBJ2-7, with 11 positions matching TRBD2. The sequence was obtained from a human donor who had recovered from COVID-19. The sample in question was CD4+ T cells from blood, obtained before SARS-CoV-2 vaccination. The CDR3 DNA reads as TGCGCCAGCAGCTCGGGGACTAGCGGCTACGAGCAGTACTTC. Protein sequence: CASSSGTSGYEQYF.